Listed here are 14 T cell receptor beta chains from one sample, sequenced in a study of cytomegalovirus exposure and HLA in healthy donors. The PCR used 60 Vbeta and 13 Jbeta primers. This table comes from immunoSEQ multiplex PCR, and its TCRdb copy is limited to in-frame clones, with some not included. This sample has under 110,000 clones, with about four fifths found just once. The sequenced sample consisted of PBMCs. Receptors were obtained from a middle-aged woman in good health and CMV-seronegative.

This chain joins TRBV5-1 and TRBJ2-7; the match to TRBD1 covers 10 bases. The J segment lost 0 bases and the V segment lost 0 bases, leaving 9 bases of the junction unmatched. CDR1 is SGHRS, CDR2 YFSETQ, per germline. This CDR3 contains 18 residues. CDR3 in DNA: TGCGCCAGCAGCTTGGGACCCGGGACAGGGGACGTCTCCTACGAGCAGTACTTC. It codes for CASSLGPGTGDVSYEQYF. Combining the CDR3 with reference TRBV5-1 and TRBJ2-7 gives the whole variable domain KAGVTQTPRYLIKTRGQQVTLSCSPISGHRSVSWYQQTPGQGLQFLFEYFSETQRNKGNFPGRFSGRQFSNSRSEMNVSTLELGDSALYLCASSLGPGTGDVSYEQYFGPGTRLTVT.

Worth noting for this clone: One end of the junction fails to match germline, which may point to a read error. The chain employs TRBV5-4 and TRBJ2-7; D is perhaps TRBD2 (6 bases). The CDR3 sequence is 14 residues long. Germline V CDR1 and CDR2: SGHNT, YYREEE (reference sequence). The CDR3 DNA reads TGTGCCAGCAGTTTGGGAACTAGCCCCTACGAGCAGTACTTC. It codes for CASSLGTSPYEQYF. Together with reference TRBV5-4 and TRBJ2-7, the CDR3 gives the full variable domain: ETGVTQSPTHLIKTRGQQVTLRCSSQSGHNTVSWYQQALGQGPQFIFQYYREEENGRGNFPPRFSGLQFPNYSSELNVNALELDDSALYLCASSLGTSPYEQYFGPGTRLTVT.

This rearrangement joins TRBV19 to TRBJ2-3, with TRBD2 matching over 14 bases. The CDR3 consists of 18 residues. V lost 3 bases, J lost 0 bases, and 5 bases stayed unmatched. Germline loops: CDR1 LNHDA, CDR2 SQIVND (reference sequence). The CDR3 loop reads CASSIGLAGGASTDTQYF. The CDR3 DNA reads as TGTGCCAGTAGTATCGGACTAGCGGGAGGTGCTAGCACAGATACGCAGTATTTT.

This chain's CDR3 is CASSGQGQSNTEAFF. The CDR3, as DNA: TGTGCCAGCTCAGGACAGGGACAGTCGAACACTGAAGCTTTCTTT. The chain has TRBV18 and TRBJ1-1; TRBD1 aligns across 8 bases. Germline CDR1 reads KGHSH; CDR2 reads LQKENI. Losses at the gene ends were 5 bases for V and 1 base for J; bases not matched to a gene: 6. The CDR3 consists of 15 residues.

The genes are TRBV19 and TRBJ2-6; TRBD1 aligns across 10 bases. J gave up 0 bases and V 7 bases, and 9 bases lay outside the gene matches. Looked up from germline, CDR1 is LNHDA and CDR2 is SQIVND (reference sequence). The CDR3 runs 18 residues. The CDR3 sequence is CASTPTGGTVSGANVLTF. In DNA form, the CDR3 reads TGTGCCAGTACCCCGACAGGGGGCACAGTCTCTGGGGCCAACGTCCTGACTTTC. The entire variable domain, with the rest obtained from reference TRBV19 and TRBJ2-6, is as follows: DGGITQSPKYLFRKEGQNVTLSCEQNLNHDAMYWYRQDPGQGLRLIYYSQIVNDFQKGDIAEGYSVSREKKESFPLTVTSAQKNPTAFYLCASTPTGGTVSGANVLTFGAGSRLTVL.

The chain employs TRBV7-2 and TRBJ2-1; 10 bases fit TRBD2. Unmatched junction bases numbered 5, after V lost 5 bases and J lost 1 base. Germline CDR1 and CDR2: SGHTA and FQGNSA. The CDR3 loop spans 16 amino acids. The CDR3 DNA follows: TGTGCCAGCAGCCAAGATAGCGGGGGGTCCTACAATGAGCAGTTCTTC. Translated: CASSQDSGGSYNEQFF.

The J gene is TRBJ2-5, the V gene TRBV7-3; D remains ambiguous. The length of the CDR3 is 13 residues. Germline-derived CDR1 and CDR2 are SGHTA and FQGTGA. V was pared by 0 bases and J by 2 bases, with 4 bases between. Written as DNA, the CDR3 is TGTGCCAGCAGCTTAACCCCGCAAGAGACCCAGTACTTC. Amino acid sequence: CASSLTPQETQYF.

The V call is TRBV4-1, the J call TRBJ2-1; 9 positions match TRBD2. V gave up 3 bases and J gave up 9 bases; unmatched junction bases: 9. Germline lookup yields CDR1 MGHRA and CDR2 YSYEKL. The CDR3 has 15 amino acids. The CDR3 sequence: CASSHGGRASGEQFF. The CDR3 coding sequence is TGCGCCAGCAGCCACGGCGGGAGGGCTAGCGGTGAGCAGTTCTTC.

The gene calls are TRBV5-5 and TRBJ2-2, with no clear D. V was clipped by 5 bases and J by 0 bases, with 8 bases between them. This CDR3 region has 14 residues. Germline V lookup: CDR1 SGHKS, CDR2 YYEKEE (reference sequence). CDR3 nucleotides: TGTGCCAGCAGAGCTAGTGCGAACACCGGGGAGCTGTTTTTT. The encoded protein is CASRASANTGELFF.

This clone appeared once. The CDR3 loop reads CASSGRDRGPSGANVLTF. The CDR3 bases are TGTGCCAGCAGTGGGAGGGACAGGGGTCCCTCTGGGGCCAACGTCCTGACTTTC. The chain recombines TRBV6-1 with TRBJ2-6; the match to TRBD1 covers 10 bases. There are 18 residues in the CDR3. Losses at the gene ends were 4 bases for V and 0 bases for J; bases not matched to a gene: 6. In germline, CDR1 is MNHNS, CDR2 SASEGT.

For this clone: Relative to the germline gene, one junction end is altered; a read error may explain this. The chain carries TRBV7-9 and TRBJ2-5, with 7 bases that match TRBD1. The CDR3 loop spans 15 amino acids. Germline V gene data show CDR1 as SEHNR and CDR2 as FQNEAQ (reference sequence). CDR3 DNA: TGTTCCAGCAGCTTAACCTTGGGACAGCAAGAGACCCAGTACTTC. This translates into CSSSLTLGQQETQYF.

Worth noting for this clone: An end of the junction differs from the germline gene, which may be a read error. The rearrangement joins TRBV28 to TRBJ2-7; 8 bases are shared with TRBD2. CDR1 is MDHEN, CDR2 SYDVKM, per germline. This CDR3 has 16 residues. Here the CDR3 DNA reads TGTGCCAGCAGTTTATTACCCCTTACTAGCGGCAACGAGCGGTACTTC. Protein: CASSLLPLTSGNERYF.

In DNA, the CDR3 is TGTGCCAGCAGCTCCGGGCAGGGACTTTTCTACGAGCAGTACTTC. It specifies CASSSGQGLFYEQYF. The chain employs TRBV7-6 and TRBJ2-7; D may be TRBD2 (6 bases). Trimming stripped 4 bases from V and 3 bases from J, with 16 bases between. The CDR3 runs 15 residues. Germline assignment: CDR1 SGHVS and CDR2 FNYEAQ.

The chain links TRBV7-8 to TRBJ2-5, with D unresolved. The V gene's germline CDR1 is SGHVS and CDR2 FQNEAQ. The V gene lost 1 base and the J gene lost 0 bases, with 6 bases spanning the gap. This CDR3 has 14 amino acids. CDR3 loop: CASSLDNNQETQYF. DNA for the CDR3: TGTGCCAGCAGCTTAGATAACAACCAAGAGACCCAGTACTTC.